This TCR beta chain was sequenced for a study of blood T cell repertoires in COVID-19 (dated by TCRdb to 2019 to 2021). Broadly, across the study: Collaborator samples came from the United States, Italy and Spain and covered acute and convalescent phases of COVID-19. The material from the prospective study consisted of cDNA or gDNA derived from T cells, B-cell-depleted T cells, or PBMCs. The dataset comprised deeply sampled blood TCRbeta repertoires from subjects exposed to, actively infected with, or recovered from COVID-19. A freely available public database, intended as a resource for researchers studying the immune response to SARS-CoV-2, is where the repertoires were released. The samples were drawn from two sources: the first 160 participants of the ongoing ImmuneRACE study, and 1,000 to 1,500 subjects contributed by 6 global collaborators. Sample metadata almost always included a de-identified subject ID, COVID-19 status, age in years and sex. Where available, HLA class I and class II types were obtained from metadata supplied by the sample provider rather than from assay-based typing. Broader findings and caveats from the paper: How much clinical and demographic metadata was included differed by source and by participant, and the metadata was provided uncurated.

TCRbeta CDR3 regions were amplified from genomic DNA by means of the immunoSEQ Assay, a bias-controlled multiplex PCR. The authors processed their data as follows. The number of nucleated cells in each sample was estimated by amplification of reference gene primers within the assay. Sequence reads were collapsed and filtered to measure the absolute abundance of every unique TCRbeta CDR3 rearrangement. For each sample, productive Simpson clonality was calculated by taking the square root of Simpson's diversity index across productive rearrangements. The table comes from immuneACCESS by way of TCRdb, which keeps in-frame sequences with V and J called. Part of the clones is missing from these tables; in studies checked, under half for an unresolved V gene and the rest for unknown reasons. That table gives V, J and clone size, and the DNA gave D and trimming. For this sample the table gives some 40,000 clones, of which 80% were detected only once. Over 15% of the sample belongs to the ten largest clones.

Whole blood was collected in K2EDTA tubes by collaborating institutions according to the institutions' own protocols. For TCRbeta analysis, collaborators shipped samples as frozen whole blood, isolated PBMCs, or DNA extracted from either of those sample types. Reading the germline V gene gives CDR1 SGHTA and CDR2 FQGNSA. From the cysteine up to the phenylalanine, the CDR3 has a length of 13 residues. Only the CDR3 part of the read is kept: 39 bases, read in frame from the first base. After removal of 5 bases from V and 7 bases from J, the junction retains 5 bases not matched to a gene. Turning to this clone: The antigen it recognizes is unknown. Base quality data are lacking; no much larger clone is found one base away.

Sequencing input: peripheral blood. The TCR was taken from a man between 65 and 80 years old with acute or convalescent COVID-19. This receptor chain uses TRBV7-2 and TRBJ2-3; 8 central nucleotides agree with TRBD2. The CDR3 reads as follows: CASSVTSVYTQYF. The nucleotide sequence reads as follows: TGTGCCAGCAGCGTGACTAGCGTATATACGCAGTATTTT.